The 10 T cell receptor beta chains below come from one sample, sequenced in a study of Ad26.COV2.S vaccination and SARS-CoV-2 variants. Regarding treatment: roughly 18 received Ad26.COV2.S at low or high dose, single or two shots; about 5 received placebo; per-sample allocation not given. The study sampled participants on day 63 after the first vaccine or placebo injection. Clones were read by immunoSEQ multiplex PCR, and TCRdb kept only the in-frame ones, dropping some. The table has more than 400,000 clones, 80% to 95% seen once. The starting material was peripheral blood, obtained in a trial of Ad26.COV2.S vaccine versus placebo. The receptors stem from a person between 18 and 60 years old who received the Ad26.COV2.S COVID-19 vaccine or a placebo.

This chain joins TRBV7-9 and TRBJ1-5, with TRBD1 matching 8 bases. The CDR3 has 17 residues. Germline CDR1 SEHNR, CDR2 FQNEAQ (reference sequence). V was clipped by 0 bases and J by 0 bases; unmatched bases: 4. CDR3 DNA: TGTGCCAGCAGCTTAGCCCGGACAGGGAGTAGCAATCAGCCCCAGCATTTT. Translation: CASSLARTGSSNQPQHF.

The J gene is TRBJ1-4, the V gene TRBV7-6; weak D call: TRBD1 (5 bases). Trimming pared 2 bases from V and 5 bases from J, leaving 12 bases between. This CDR3 contains 15 residues. Germline assignment: CDR1 SGHVS and CDR2 FNYEAQ. The CDR3, as DNA: TGTGCCAGCAGCTTATATGGGGGAAAAAATGAAAAACTGTTTTTT. This encodes CASSLYGGKNEKLFF.

The chain recombines TRBV18 with TRBJ1-5, with D tentatively TRBD1 (6 bases). CDR3 size: 15 residues. Germline CDR1 is KGHSH and CDR2 is LQKENI. Trimming took 6 bases from V and 8 from J, leaving 20 bases between them. CDR3 protein: CASSYGQRLTEPQHF. The CDR3 DNA follows: TGTGCCAGCTCTTACGGACAGCGCCTGACGGAGCCCCAGCATTTT.

The chain carries TRBV6-5 and TRBJ1-4, with a tentative D call TRBD1 (5 bases). This CDR3 has 13 amino acids. Trimming removed 6 bases from V and 8 bases from J, with 13 bases in between. Germline loops: CDR1 MNHEY, CDR2 SVGAGI. CDR3 bases: TGTGCCAGCAGAAATAGGGGTAGCGAAAAACTGTTTTTT. This codes for CASRNRGSEKLFF.

The table lists this clone with a count of one. The chain has TRBV10-3 and TRBJ2-3; D remains unclear. The CDR3 runs to 16 residues. With 0 bases removed from V and 2 bases from J, the gap between germline ends came to 12 bases. CDR1 is ENHRY and CDR2 is SYGVKD in the germline V gene. This CDR3 reads CAISESGLTDTDTQYF. CDR3 nucleotide sequence: TGTGCCATCAGTGAGTCGGGTCTAACAGACACAGATACGCAGTATTTT.

The CDR3, as DNA: TGTGCCAGCAGGGGGAGGGGACAGGGATTTGAAAAACTGTTTTTT. Protein: CASRGRGQGFEKLFF. The V call is TRBV6-5, the J call TRBJ1-4; TRBD1 matches at 9 bases. This CDR3 contains 15 residues. The V gene end was trimmed by 6 bases and the J gene end by 7 bases; junction bases not matched to a gene: 9. In germline, CDR1 is MNHEY, CDR2 SVGAGI.

In its sample, this clone was seen a few times. This chain links TRBV10-3 with TRBJ2-7; D gene uncertain. The length of the CDR3 is 15 residues. Trimming shortened V by 0 bases and J by 0 bases, and 9 bases separated the two germline ends. In germline, CDR1 is ENHRY, CDR2 SYGVKD. Here the CDR3 DNA reads TGTGCCATCAGTGAGTCCTACCTAAACTCCTACGAGCAGTACTTC. Protein sequence: CAISESYLNSYEQYF.

The chain couples TRBV21-1 to TRBJ2-3; TRBD2 was called by the table and not checked on the DNA. TRBV21-1 is deemed a pseudogene. This CDR3 has 18 residues. CDR3 nucleotide sequence: TGTGCCAGCAGCAAAGTTCCCCAACTAGCGGGGAATACAGATACGCAGTATTTT. As protein: CASSKVPQLAGNTDTQYF.

This rearrangement joins TRBV6-6 to TRBJ1-5; 7 bases align to TRBD1. The CDR3 is made up of 16 amino acids. After removal of 4 bases from V and 0 bases from J, the junction contained 6 bases not matched to a gene. Germline V CDR1 and CDR2: MNHNY, SVGAGI (reference sequence). CDR3 residues: CASSFRGLVSNQPQHF. The DNA of the CDR3 is TGTGCCAGCAGTTTCAGGGGGTTGGTTAGCAATCAGCCCCAGCATTTT.

This clone has a single count. CDR3 protein: CASSLEGGQFHHTF. The CDR3 DNA follows: TGTGCCAGCAGCTTAGAAGGGGGACAATTTCATCACACCTTC. The V and J genes are TRBV7-9 and TRBJ1-2; D is possibly TRBD1 (6 bases). Germline CDR1 reads SEHNR; CDR2 reads FQNEAQ (reference sequence). The V gene lost 1 base and the J gene lost 12 bases, with 18 bases spanning the gap. This CDR3 has 14 residues.